These T cell receptor beta chains were read from a single sample in a study of T cell responses to AZD1222 COVID-19 vaccine. The repertoire was sequenced with immunoSEQ multiplex PCR; TCRdb's copy has only in-frame clones and lacks some. The sample comprises 150,000 to 200,000 clones, around 90% of which are singletons, and less than 3% rests with the top ten. The sequencing here drew on peripheral blood, taken on day 0 of AZD1222 vaccination. These TCRs come from an adult in good health. CDR3s include the opening cysteine and the closing phenylalanine or tryptophan. D genes are given only for firm matches. Size values are once, few and many counts, or a class for expanded clones, and some rows have none.

V gene	clone size	J gene	D gene	CDR3 DNA	CDR3 protein
TRBV5-1	few	TRBJ2-7	.	TGCGCCAGCAGCTTGGTGGGCGAGCAGTACTTC	CASSLVGEQYF
TRBV12-2	few	TRBJ2-1	.	TGTGCAAGTCGCTTTCACAAACTAGCGGCTTACAATGAGCAGTTCTTC	CASRFHKLAAYNEQFF
TRBV6-5	.	TRBJ1-1	.	TGTGCCAGCGTCCTCAGGAGGGGCACTGAAGCTTTCTTT	CASVLRRGTEAFF
TRBV6-5	.	TRBJ1-2	.	TGTGCCAGCAGTTATACAGGCCTTGATCCTAACTATGGCTACACCTTC	CASSYTGLDPNYGYTF
TRBV5-4	.	TRBJ1-3	TRBD1	TGTGCCAGCAGCTCGGACAGGGGGGACACCATATATTTT	CASSSDRGDTIYF
TRBV3-1/TRBV3-2	.	TRBJ2-7	TRBD1	TGTGCCAGCAGCCATGGGACAGGGGACTACGAGCAGTACTTC	CASSHGTGDYEQYF
TRBV7-8	.	TRBJ2-7	.	TGTGCCAGCAGCTTAGTGGAATTGGGGTACGAGCAGTACTTC	CASSLVELGYEQYF
TRBV15	.	TRBJ2-5	.	TGTGCCACCAGCGGGGGACTGTATGAGACCCAGTACTTC	CATSGGLYETQYF
TRBV27	.	TRBJ1-5	.	TGTGCCAGCAGGACAGGCTTGGGCAATCAGCCCCAGCATTTT	CASRTGLGNQPQHF
TRBV9	.	TRBJ2-1	TRBD2	TGTGCCAGCAGCGTAGATCCCGGGAGGGGGTTGAATGAGCAGTTCTTC	CASSVDPGRGLNEQFF
TRBV6-5	.	TRBJ2-7	.	TGTGCCAGCAGTTACCCCTCGGGGTCCGATTACGAGCAGTACTTC	CASSYPSGSDYEQYF
TRBV16	.	TRBJ1-5	.	TGTGCCAGCAGCCTCGAAAGGGACTCCTATAGCAATCAGCCCCAGCATTTT	CASSLERDSYSNQPQHF
TRBV30	.	TRBJ1-1	TRBD1	TGTGCCTGGGGACAGGGGGTGTCTATGAACACTGAAGCTTTCTTT	CAWGQGVSMNTEAFF
TRBV29-1	once	TRBJ1-3	TRBD1	TGCAGCGTAGAACAGGGGGCTGGAAACACCATATATTTT	CSVEQGAGNTIYF
TRBV6-4	.	TRBJ1-2	.	TGTGCCAGCAGTGGCCAAGGGGGGGACTTCTATGGCTACACCTTC	CASSGQGGDFYGYTF
TRBV5-6	.	TRBJ1-4	.	TGTGCCAGCAGCTTTCTTCCCACAGCAACTAATGAAAAACTGTTTTTT	CASSFLPTATNEKLFF
TRBV28	.	TRBJ1-1	.	TGTGCCAGCAGACATCCCCTCATGACTGAAGCTTTCTTT	CASRHPLMTEAFF
TRBV7-9	.	TRBJ2-5	.	TGTGCCAGCAGCTTTACCGACAGCCAAGAGACCCAGTACTTC	CASSFTDSQETQYF
TRBV2	.	TRBJ1-2	TRBD1	TGTGCCAGCAGTCAGGACAGGGGTTTGGGGGGCTACACCTTC	CASSQDRGLGGYTF
TRBV18	.	TRBJ1-3	TRBD1	TGTGCCAGCTCACGTCGCGGGACAGGGGGCCAAAACACCATATATTTT	CASSRRGTGGQNTIYF
TRBV10-1	.	TRBJ1-5	TRBD1	TGCGCCAGCAGTCGAGGGGGCAGAAATCAGCCCCAGCATTTT	CASSRGGRNQPQHF
TRBV18	.	TRBJ2-1	TRBD2	TGTGCCAGCTCACCATCCAGGACTAGCGGGCGTGGGTTCTTC	CASSPSRTSGRGFF
TRBV6-5	once	TRBJ1-5	.	TGTGCCAGCAGCCCCTCCCTTACCAATCAGCCCCAGCATTTT	CASSPSLTNQPQHF
TRBV30	.	TRBJ2-2	.	TGTGCCTGGAAAAAGCAAATCACCGGGGAGCTGTTTTTT	CAWKKQITGELFF
TRBV7-8	.	TRBJ2-1	TRBD2	TGTGCCAGCAGCTTATCTCTAATAGCGGGGCAACCGCTGTTCTTC	CASSLSLIAGQPLFF
TRBV27	.	TRBJ2-7	.	TGTGCCAGCACCCCCTACGCGGCGCAAAGGGGGTACGAGCAGTACTTC	CASTPYAAQRGYEQYF
TRBV30	once	TRBJ2-7	.	TGTGCCTGGAGGGGGGGTCCCTACGAGCAGTACTTC	CAWRGGPYEQYF
TRBV19	.	TRBJ1-1	.	TGTGCCAGTAGTAGAGGGACGGGGAACACTGAAGCTTTCTTT	CASSRGTGNTEAFF
TRBV7-8	.	TRBJ1-1	TRBD1	TGTGCCAGCAGCCCTTCGACAGGGGCGGCTGAAGCTTTCTTT	CASSPSTGAAEAFF
TRBV4-2	few	TRBJ1-2	.	TGTGCCAGCAGCCAAGGAGGCAGCTTCTATGGCTACACCTTC	CASSQGGSFYGYTF
TRBV11-2	.	TRBJ1-2	.	TGTGCCAGCAGCTTAGATCACCGGAGTTATGGCTACACCTTC	CASSLDHRSYGYTF
TRBV7-9	once	TRBJ2-1	.	TGTGCCAGCAGCCCTAGGGGTTATTACAATGAGCAGTTCTTC	CASSPRGYYNEQFF
TRBV5-1	.	TRBJ2-3	.	TGCGCCAGCAGCTCGCAGGCGTATACGCAGTATTTT	CASSSQAYTQYF
TRBV2	.	TRBJ1-5	.	TGTGCCAGCAGTGAAACGGGCATCGGGAGTCAGCCCCAGCATTTT	CASSETGIGSQPQHF
TRBV3-1/TRBV3-2	.	TRBJ1-2	TRBD1	TGTGCCAGCAGCCCCCTGGACAGGGCCCCCTATGGCTACACCTTC	CASSPLDRAPYGYTF
TRBV5-5	.	TRBJ1-2	TRBD1	TGTGCCAGCAGCAGGACGACAGGGCCGCGCAACTATGGCTACACCTTC	CASSRTTGPRNYGYTF
TRBV5-8	.	TRBJ2-3	TRBD1	TGTGCCAGCAGCTTGGCACAGGGGGCAGCTTGGGCAGATACGCAGTATTTT	CASSLAQGAAWADTQYF